This T cell receptor beta chain was recovered during a study of technical replicates of blood from a handful of donors. Germline lookup yields CDR1 SGHTA and CDR2 FQGTGA. There are 15 residues in the CDR3. The J segment lost 3 bases and the V segment lost 5 bases, leaving 3 bases of the junction unmatched. The assay was immunoSEQ multiplex PCR, and TCRdb's table has in-frame clones only and misses some. In the table there are just under 60,000 clones, approximately 94% of which are singletons. The sequence derives from a human donor in good health. Some clones in this sample may be carry-over from other donors' samples. The V gene is TRBV7-3, the J gene TRBJ2-3, with 12 positions matching TRBD2. The material sequenced was PBMCs. DNA for the CDR3: TGTGCCAGCAGCCTAGCGGGAGGGTCGACAGATACGCAGTATTTT. Encoded protein: CASSLAGGSTDTQYF.